Detailed here is one TCR beta chain. This clonotype has only a few counts. No antigen is known for it. The record has no base qualities; no much larger clone is one base away. The entry originates in a study of human T cells and chemical hapten exposure (dated by TCRdb to about 2021). About the full investigation: For sensitization, 2% DPC in acetone was applied to a 2 cm by 2 cm area of upper inner arm skin. This study followed changes in the peripheral blood TCR repertoire in vivo during primary and secondary sensitization of alopecia patients to the hapten diphenylcyclopropenone (DPC). Weekly therapeutic DPC doses were additionally applied to the scalp of patients throughout the approximately 24-week study period. Most of the patients in the cohort were female, and the cohort covered alopecia areata with under or over 50% scalp involvement, alopecia totalis and alopecia universalis. Blood samples were taken from patients before sensitization (week 0) and at 2, 6 and about 24 weeks after DPC sensitization. The libraries were sequenced as a pool, and the TCR yield per sample differed mostly because of small variations in library volumes within the pool. Patch testing was done on the upper back using Finn chambers containing 0.01% DPC, and results were scored after 6 days according to International Contact Dermatitis Research Group standards. Approximately 30 alopecia patients provided blood for TCR sequencing at one to four time points (pre-sensitization, 2, 6 and 24 weeks). Summary of the overall study and its limitations: After repeated subsampling, the strength of the expansion versus patch-test correlation and the threshold at which it became significant changed. Expanded TCRs formed significantly more large CDR3 similarity clusters than pre-sensitization or healthy control sets, consistent with antigen-driven responses. All patients had alopecia, a presumed autoimmune disease, so their immune response might differ from that of healthy individuals. Patch test score correlated positively with the number of PT1 expanded TCRs, reaching significance at thresholds 8, 16 and 32 but not at 4. DPC sensitization did not change how many TCRs were above 1 in 1000 frequency, and no evidence was found of alterations in global repertoire structure.

The library was produced with RACE. The sequencer listed for this sample is NextSeq 500. During library preparation, unique molecular identifiers were attached to individual cDNA molecules so that TCRs could be counted quantitatively and reproducibly. For every blood RNA sample, sequencing covered both the TCR alpha and TCR beta chains. The authors processed their data as follows. A median of roughly 98,000 TCRs per sample was observed, with a range of 23,224 to 690,600. V, J and CDR3 annotation of the TCR reads was carried out using the Decombinator software suite. Every sample was subsampled to the same number of TCRs (28,000) for the PS versus PT1 abundance plots. Expanded TCRs were defined as absent before sensitization and observed at least eight times at the 2-week time point. In-frame beta chains were kept once TCRdb had trimmed the public reads at Q25 with fastp and called clones with MiXCR. Every CDR3 protein is listed once, alongside the most common genes and DNA of its rows. TCRdb, not the original authors, processed these V and J calls. The sample table shows 150,000 to 200,000 distinct CDR3 sequences, and 25% to 30% are seen once. Of the sample, roughly 3% is held by the ten largest clones.

Interpreted using the paper, the time point label stands for: pre-sensitization, week 0. The treatment or condition label, read with the paper, signifies: therapeutic diphenylcyclopropenone sensitization with weekly scalp DPC. Blood at each patch-test visit was drawn before the patch test was applied. Eligible patients were aged 18 to 70, diagnosed with alopecia, deemed suitable for DPC therapy, and excluded if pregnant. Total RNA was extracted from unfractionated whole blood collected in Tempus Blood RNA tubes. This sample comprised whole blood, obtained in connection with sensitization to the hapten diphenylcyclopropenone (DPC). The clonotype originates from a woman aged 25-40 years with alopecia areata. Some clones in this sample may be carry-over from other donors' samples.

The CDR3 region: CATRGANNEQFF. The base sequence is TGTGCCACCAGGGGAGCCAACAATGAGCAGTTCTTC. In this chain, TRBV24-1 is recombined with TRBJ2-1; 5 matching bases give a weak D call of TRBD2. CDR1 and CDR2 are read off the germline V gene as KGHDR and SFDVKD. Reading from cysteine to phenylalanine, the CDR3 counts 12 amino acids. Just the 36-base CDR3 DNA is kept, in frame starting at base 1. V sheds 7 bases and J sheds 5 bases, leaving 8 bases between their ends.